Listed below are T cell receptor beta chains from one sample, sequenced in a study of T cells expressing NK-cell markers. Each CDR3 protein gets one entry in TCRdb, which reprocessed the 5' RACE reads and gives no DNA. The repertoire table contains 250,000 to 300,000 distinct CDR3 sequences. Sequenced sample: blood T cells: a sorted CD56 or NKG2C T cell subset, CD4+ or CD8+ T cells, or bulk PBMC T cells (not recorded which). Every receptor here comes from a woman aged 18-70 years in good health. The CDR3 runs from the conserved cysteine through the conserved F or W. Fields, in order: V gene, J gene, CDR3 protein.

>TRBV5-5|TRBJ2-3
CASSLVTGGNTDTQYF
>TRBV28|TRBJ2-1
CASRAGGSANNEQFF
>TRBV7-2|TRBJ2-5
CASSLGFGGSWETQYF
>TRBV7-2|TRBJ2-1
CASSFRGLSYNEQFF
>TRBV20-1|TRBJ2-4
CSARAPTDSQDIQYF
>TRBV9|TRBJ1-2
CASSRGQGNYGYTF
>TRBV7-2|TRBJ1-2
CASSLGPRTGGGYTF
>TRBV27|TRBJ2-5
CASSKRGVQETQYF
>TRBV5-1|TRBJ2-1
CASSPRDRGWNEQFF
>TRBV5-1|TRBJ2-3
CASRILGQNTDTQYF
>TRBV20-1|TRBJ2-1
CSASVIGRAANEQFF
>TRBV28|TRBJ1-5
CASTRGGPNQPQHF
>TRBV20-1|TRBJ2-5
CSAGKTAQETQYF
>TRBV28|TRBJ1-5
CASSLTGGQGYQPQHF
>TRBV11-2|TRBJ2-1
CASSLDEAGTFSSYNEQFF
>TRBV7-2|TRBJ1-5
CASSFSANPNQPQHF
>TRBV4-3|TRBJ1-2
CASSQDSRTMGYTF
>TRBV28|TRBJ2-3
CASSARGKSTDTQYF
>TRBV19|TRBJ2-2
CASSIWASGGLANTGELFF
>TRBV20-1|TRBJ2-7
CSASSVSSDEQYF
>TRBV20-1|TRBJ1-2
CSASDDRPTNYGYTF
>TRBV7-2|TRBJ2-1
CASSLEAESYNEQFF
>TRBV12-3/TRBV12-4|TRBJ2-6
CASSFQSSGANVLTF
>TRBV7-2|TRBJ2-3
CASSLRTSDTQYF
>TRBV12-3/TRBV12-4|TRBJ2-4
CASRRQGAPNIQYF
>TRBV29-1|TRBJ2-2
CSVARGESGELFF
>TRBV7-2|TRBJ2-6
CASSLPGTGANVLTF
>TRBV12-3/TRBV12-4|TRBJ1-2
CASSLGGGTLYGYTF